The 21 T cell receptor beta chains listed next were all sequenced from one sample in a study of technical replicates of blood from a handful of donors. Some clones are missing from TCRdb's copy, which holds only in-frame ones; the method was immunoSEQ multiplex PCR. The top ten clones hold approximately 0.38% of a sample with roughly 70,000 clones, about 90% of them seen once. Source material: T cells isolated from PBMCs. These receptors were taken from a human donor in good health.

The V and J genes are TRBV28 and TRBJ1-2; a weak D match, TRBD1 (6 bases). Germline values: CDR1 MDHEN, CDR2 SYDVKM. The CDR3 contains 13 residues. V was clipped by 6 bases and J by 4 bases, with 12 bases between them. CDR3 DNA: TGTGCCAGCAGGATACAGGGTGTCTATGGCTACACCTTC. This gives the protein CASRIQGVYGYTF.

CDR3 sequence reads: CASSLEASYRRVFF. CDR3 nucleotide sequence: TGTGCCAGCAGCCTCGAGGCGAGTTACAGGAGGGTTTTCTTT. This chain links TRBV5-6 with TRBJ1-1, with a weak D call TRBD1 (5 bases). V was shortened by 4 bases and J by 13 bases, with 23 bases between the two germline ends. Looked up from germline, CDR1 is SGHDT and CDR2 is YYEEEE. This CDR3 is built from 14 residues.

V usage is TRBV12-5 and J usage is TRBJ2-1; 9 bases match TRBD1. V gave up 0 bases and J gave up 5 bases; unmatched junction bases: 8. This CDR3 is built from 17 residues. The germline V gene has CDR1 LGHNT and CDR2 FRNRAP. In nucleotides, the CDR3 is TGTGCTAGTGGTTTGGTACTAGAAGGGACAGGGAACAATGAGCAGTTCTTC. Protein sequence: CASGLVLEGTGNNEQFF.

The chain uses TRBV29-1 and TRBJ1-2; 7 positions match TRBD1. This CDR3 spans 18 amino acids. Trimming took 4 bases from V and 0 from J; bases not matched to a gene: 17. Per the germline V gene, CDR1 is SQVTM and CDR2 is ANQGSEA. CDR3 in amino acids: CSVAMDRQEDKANYGYTF. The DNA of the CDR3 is TGCAGCGTTGCCATGGACAGGCAGGAGGACAAAGCTAACTATGGCTACACCTTC. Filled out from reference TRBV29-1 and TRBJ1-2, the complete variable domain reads SAVISQKPSRDICQRGTSLTIQCQVDSQVTMMFWYRQQPGQSLTLIATANQGSEATYESGFVIDKFPISRPNLTFSTLTVSNMSPEDSSIYLCSVAMDRQEDKANYGYTFGSGTRLTVV.

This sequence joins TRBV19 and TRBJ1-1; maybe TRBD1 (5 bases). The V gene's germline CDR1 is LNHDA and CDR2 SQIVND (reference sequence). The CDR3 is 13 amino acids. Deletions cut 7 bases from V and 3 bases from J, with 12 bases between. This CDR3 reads CASNKGQYTEAFF. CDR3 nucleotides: TGTGCCAGTAATAAGGGGCAGTACACTGAAGCTTTCTTT.

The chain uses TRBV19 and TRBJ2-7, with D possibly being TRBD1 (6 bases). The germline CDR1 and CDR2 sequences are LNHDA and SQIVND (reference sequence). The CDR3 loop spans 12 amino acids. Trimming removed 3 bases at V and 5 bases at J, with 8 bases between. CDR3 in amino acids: CASSMSGDEQYF. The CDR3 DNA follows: TGTGCCAGTAGTATGTCAGGGGACGAGCAGTACTTC. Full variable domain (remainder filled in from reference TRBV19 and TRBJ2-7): DGGITQSPKYLFRKEGQNVTLSCEQNLNHDAMYWYRQDPGQGLRLIYYSQIVNDFQKGDIAEGYSVSREKKESFPLTVTSAQKNPTAFYLCASSMSGDEQYFGPGTRLTVT.

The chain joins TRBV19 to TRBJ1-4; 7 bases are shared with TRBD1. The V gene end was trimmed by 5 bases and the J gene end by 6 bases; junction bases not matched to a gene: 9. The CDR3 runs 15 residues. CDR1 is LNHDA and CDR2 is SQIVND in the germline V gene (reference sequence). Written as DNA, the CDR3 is TGTGCCAGTAGTCTGGAAGGACAGGTGTATGAAAAACTGTTTTTT. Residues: CASSLEGQVYEKLFF.

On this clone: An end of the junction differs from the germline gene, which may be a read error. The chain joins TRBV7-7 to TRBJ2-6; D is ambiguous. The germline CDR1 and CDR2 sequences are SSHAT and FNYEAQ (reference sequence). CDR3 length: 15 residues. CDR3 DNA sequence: TGTGCTAGCAGCGAGATCCATTCTGGGGCCAACGTCCTGACTTTC. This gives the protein CASSEIHSGANVLTF.

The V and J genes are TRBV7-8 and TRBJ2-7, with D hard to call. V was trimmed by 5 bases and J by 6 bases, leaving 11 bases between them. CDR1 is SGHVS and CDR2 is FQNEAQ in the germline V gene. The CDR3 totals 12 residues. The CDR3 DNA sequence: TGTGCCAGCAGCCCAGACTTGCTCGAGCAGTACTTC. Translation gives CASSPDLLEQYF.

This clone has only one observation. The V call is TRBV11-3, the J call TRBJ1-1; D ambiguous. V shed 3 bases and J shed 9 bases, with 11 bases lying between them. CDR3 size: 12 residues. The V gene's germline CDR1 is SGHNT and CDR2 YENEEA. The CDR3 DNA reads TGTGCCAGCAGCTTTACGGGGAGGCAAGCTTTCTTT. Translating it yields CASSFTGRQAFF.

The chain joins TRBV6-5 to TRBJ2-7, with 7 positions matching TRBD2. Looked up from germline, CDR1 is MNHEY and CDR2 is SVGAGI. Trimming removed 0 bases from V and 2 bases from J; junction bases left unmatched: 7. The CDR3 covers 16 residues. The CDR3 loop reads CASSYSGDYVTYEQYF. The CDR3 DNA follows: TGTGCCAGCAGTTACTCCGGGGACTATGTAACCTACGAGCAGTACTTC.

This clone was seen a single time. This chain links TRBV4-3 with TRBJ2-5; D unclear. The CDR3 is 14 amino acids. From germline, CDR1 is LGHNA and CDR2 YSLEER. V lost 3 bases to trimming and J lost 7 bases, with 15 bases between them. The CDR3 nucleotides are TGCGCCAGCAGCCACCGGTCGGTTCTAGGGACCCAGTACTTC. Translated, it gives CASSHRSVLGTQYF.

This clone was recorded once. CDR3 in amino acids: CASSQEVLAGEETQYF. CDR3 bases: TGCGCCAGCAGCCAAGAGGTGCTAGCGGGAGAAGAGACCCAGTACTTC. The chain employs TRBV4-3 and TRBJ2-5; 10 positions agree with TRBD2. The CDR3 extends over 16 amino acids. The trim removed 0 bases at V and 3 bases at J, leaving 4 bases unmatched. The germline V gene has CDR1 LGHNA and CDR2 YSLEER.

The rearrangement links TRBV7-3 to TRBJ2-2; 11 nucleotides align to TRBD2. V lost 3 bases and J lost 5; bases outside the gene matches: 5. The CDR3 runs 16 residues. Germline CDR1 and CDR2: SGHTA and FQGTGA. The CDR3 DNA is TGTGCCAGCAGCTTCCTAGGACTAGCGGGTACCGGGGAGCTGTTTTTT. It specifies CASSFLGLAGTGELFF.

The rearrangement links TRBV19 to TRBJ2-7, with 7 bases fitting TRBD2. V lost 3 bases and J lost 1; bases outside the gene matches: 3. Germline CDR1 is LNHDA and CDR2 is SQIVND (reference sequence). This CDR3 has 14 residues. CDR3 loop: CASSMLLASYEQYF. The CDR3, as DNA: TGTGCCAGTAGTATGCTACTAGCGTCCTACGAGCAGTACTTC.

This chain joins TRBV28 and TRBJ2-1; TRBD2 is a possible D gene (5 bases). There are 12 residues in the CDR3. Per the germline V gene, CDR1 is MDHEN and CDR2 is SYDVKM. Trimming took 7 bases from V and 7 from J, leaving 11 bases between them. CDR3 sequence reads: CASTDRGNEQFF. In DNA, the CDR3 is TGTGCCAGCACCGATCGAGGGAATGAGCAGTTCTTC.

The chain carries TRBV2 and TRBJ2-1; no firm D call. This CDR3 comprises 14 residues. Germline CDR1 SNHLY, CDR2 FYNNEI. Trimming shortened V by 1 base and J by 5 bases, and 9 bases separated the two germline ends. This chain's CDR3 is CASSEGVGDNEQFF. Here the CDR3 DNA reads TGTGCCAGCAGTGAAGGGGTTGGAGACAATGAGCAGTTCTTC. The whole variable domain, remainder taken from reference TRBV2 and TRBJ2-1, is EPEVTQTPSHQVTQMGQEVILRCVPISNHLYFYWYRQILGQKVEFLVSFYNNEISEKSEIFDDQFSVERPDGSNFTLKIRSTKLEDSAMYFCASSEGVGDNEQFFGPGTRLTVL.

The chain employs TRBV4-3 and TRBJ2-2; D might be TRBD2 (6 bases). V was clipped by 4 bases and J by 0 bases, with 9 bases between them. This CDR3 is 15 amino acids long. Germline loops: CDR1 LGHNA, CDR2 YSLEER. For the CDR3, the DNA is TGCGCCAGCAGCCTTCGACTAGCGAACACCGGGGAGCTGTTTTTT. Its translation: CASSLRLANTGELFF.

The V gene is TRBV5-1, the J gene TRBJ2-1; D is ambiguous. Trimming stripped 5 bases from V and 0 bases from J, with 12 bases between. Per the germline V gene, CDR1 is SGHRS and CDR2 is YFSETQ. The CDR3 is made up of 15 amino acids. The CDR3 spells CASRDTAPSYNEQFF. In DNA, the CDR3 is TGCGCCAGCAGAGACACCGCCCCCTCCTACAATGAGCAGTTCTTC. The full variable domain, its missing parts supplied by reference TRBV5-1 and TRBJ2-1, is KAGVTQTPRYLIKTRGQQVTLSCSPISGHRSVSWYQQTPGQGLQFLFEYFSETQRNKGNFPGRFSGRQFSNSRSEMNVSTLELGDSALYLCASRDTAPSYNEQFFGPGTRLTVL.

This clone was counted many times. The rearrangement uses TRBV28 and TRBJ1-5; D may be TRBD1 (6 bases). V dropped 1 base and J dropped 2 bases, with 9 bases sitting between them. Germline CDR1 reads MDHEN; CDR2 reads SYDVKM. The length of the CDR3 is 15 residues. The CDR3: CASSLLQGGNQPQHF. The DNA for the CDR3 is TGTGCCAGCAGTTTATTACAGGGTGGCAATCAGCCCCAGCATTTT.

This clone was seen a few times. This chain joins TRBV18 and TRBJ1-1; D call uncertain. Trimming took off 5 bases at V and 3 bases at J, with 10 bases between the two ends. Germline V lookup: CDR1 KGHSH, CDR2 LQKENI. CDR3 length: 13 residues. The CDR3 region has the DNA TGTGCCAGCTCAGCGGAGAGGGACACTGAAGCTTTCTTT. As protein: CASSAERDTEAFF.